This T cell receptor beta chain was recorded in a study of beta chain features in type 1 diabetes. Isolated RNA was reverse transcribed in full, so expressed TCRB transcripts were sequenced. Data came from immunoSEQ multiplex PCR; TCRdb stores just in-frame clones and leaves some out. The sample has about 150,000 clones; over 9% are singletons. Study observations and caveats: Moderate yet significant TCRB CDR3 shortening was seen in Type 1 diabetes patients in all four CD4+ subsets.

The V gene's germline CDR1 is MNHEY and CDR2 SMNVEV (reference sequence). Trimming removed 6 bases from V and 7 bases from J; junction bases left unmatched: 4. The CDR3 sequence is 14 residues long. A note on this clone: Its target is not known.

This sequence was found in a man aged 25 to 40 with type 1 diabetes. Sequencing input: central memory CD4+ T cells from blood. This chain connects TRBV27 to TRBJ2-1; 12 nucleotides line up with TRBD2. CDR3 amino acids: CASSLAGGLNEQFF. Here the CDR3 DNA reads TGTGCCAGCAGCCTAGCGGGAGGGCTGAATGAGCAGTTCTTC.